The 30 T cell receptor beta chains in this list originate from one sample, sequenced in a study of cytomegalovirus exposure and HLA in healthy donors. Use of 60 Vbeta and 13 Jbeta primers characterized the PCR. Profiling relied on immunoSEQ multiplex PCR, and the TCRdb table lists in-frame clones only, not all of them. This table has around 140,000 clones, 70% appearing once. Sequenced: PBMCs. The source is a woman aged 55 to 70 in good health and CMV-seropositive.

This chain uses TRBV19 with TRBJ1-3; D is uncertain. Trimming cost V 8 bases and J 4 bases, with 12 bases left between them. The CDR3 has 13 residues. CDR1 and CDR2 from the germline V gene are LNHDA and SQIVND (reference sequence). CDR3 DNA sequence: TGTGCCAGTGCGGACTTTATCGGAAACACCATATATTTT. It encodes CASADFIGNTIYF.

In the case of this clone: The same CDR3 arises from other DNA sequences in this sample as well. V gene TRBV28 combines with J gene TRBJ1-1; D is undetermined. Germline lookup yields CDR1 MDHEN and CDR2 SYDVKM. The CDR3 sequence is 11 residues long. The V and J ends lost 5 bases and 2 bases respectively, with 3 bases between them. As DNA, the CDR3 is TGTGCCAGCAGTCAAAACACTGAAGCTTTCTTT. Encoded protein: CASSQNTEAFF.

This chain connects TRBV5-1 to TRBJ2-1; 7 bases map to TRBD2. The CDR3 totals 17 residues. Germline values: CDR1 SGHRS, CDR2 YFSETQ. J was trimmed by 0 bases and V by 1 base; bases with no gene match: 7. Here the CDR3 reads CASSLTSGGSSYNEQFF. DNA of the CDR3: TGCGCCAGCAGCTTGACCTCTGGCGGGAGCTCCTACAATGAGCAGTTCTTC.

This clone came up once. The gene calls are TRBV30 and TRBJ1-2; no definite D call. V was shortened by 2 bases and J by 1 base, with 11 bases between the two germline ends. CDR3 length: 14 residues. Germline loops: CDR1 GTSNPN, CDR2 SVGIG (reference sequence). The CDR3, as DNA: TGTGCCTGGAGTCTCCGAACAGATAACTATGGCTACACCTTC. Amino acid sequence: CAWSLRTDNYGYTF.

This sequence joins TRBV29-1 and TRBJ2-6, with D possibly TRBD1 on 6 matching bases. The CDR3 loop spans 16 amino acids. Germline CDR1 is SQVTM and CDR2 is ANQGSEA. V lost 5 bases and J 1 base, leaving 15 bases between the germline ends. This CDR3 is CSVSDRLTSGANVLTF. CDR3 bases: TGCAGCGTTTCCGACAGGCTGACTTCTGGGGCCAACGTCCTGACTTTC.

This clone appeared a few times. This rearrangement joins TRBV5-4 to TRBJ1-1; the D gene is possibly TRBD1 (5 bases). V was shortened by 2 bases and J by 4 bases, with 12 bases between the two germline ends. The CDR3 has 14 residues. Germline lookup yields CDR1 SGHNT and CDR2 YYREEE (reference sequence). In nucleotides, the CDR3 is TGTGCCAGCAGCTTAGACAGTTCGGCCACTGAAGCTTTCTTT. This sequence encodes CASSLDSSATEAFF. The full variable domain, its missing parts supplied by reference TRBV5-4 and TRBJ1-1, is ETGVTQSPTHLIKTRGQQVTLRCSSQSGHNTVSWYQQALGQGPQFIFQYYREEENGRGNFPPRFSGLQFPNYSSELNVNALELDDSALYLCASSLDSSATEAFFGQGTRLTVV.

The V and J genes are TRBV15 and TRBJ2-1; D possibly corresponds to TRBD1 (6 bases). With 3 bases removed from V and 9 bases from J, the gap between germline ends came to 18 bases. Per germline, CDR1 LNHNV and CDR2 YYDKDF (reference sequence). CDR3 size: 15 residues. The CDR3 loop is CATSRDAVRGIEQFF. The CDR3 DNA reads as TGTGCCACCAGCAGGGATGCTGTGAGGGGGATTGAGCAGTTCTTC.

For the CDR3, the DNA is TGTGCCACCAGCAGTGCCGGGACAGCAGCCAAAAACATTCAGTACTTC. The encoded protein is CATSSAGTAAKNIQYF. The V call is TRBV15, the J call TRBJ2-4; 7 nucleotides line up with TRBD1. Germline V CDR1 and CDR2: LNHNV, YYDKDF (reference sequence). Trimming removed 3 bases from V and 0 bases from J; junction bases left unmatched: 5. The CDR3 extends over 16 amino acids.

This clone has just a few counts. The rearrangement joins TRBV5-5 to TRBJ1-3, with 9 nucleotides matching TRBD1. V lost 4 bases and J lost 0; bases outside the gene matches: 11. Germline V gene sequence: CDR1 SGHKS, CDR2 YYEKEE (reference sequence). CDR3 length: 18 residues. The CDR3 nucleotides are TGTGCCAGCAGCGACAGGACAGGGGTCAAGAGCTCTGGAAACACCATATATTTT. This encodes CASSDRTGVKSSGNTIYF.

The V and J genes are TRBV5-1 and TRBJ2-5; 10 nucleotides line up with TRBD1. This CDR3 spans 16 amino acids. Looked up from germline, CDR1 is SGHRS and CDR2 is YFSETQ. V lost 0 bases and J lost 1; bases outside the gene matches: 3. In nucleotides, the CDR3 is TGCGCCAGCAGCTTGGGGACAGGGGGACCCCAAGAGACCCAGTACTTC. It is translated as CASSLGTGGPQETQYF.

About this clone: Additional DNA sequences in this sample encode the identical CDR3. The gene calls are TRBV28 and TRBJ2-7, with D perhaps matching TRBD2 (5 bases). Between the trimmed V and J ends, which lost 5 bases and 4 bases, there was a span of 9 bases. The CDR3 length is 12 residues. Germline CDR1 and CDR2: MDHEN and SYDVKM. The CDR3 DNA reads TGTGCCAGCAGTCGCCGGGGATACGAGCAGTACTTC. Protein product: CASSRRGYEQYF.

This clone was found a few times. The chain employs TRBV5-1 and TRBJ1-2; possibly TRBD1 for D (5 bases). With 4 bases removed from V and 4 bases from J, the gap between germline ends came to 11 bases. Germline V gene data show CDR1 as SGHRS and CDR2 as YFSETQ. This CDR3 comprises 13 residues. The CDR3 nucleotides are TGCGCCAGCAGCCTCGGGGGTACCTATGGCTACACCTTC. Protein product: CASSLGGTYGYTF.

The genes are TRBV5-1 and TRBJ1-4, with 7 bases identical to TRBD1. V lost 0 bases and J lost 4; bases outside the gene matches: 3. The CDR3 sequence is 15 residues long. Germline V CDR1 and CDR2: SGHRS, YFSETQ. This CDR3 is CASSLAGTDNEKLFF. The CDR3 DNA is TGCGCCAGCAGCTTGGCCGGGACAGATAATGAAAAACTGTTTTTT.

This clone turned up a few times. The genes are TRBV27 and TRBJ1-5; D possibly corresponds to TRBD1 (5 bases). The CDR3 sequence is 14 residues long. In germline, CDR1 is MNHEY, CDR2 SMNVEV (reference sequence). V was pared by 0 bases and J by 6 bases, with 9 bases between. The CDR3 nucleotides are TGTGCCAGCAGTTTATCCGCGGGGGTTCAGCCCCAGCATTTT. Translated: CASSLSAGVQPQHF.

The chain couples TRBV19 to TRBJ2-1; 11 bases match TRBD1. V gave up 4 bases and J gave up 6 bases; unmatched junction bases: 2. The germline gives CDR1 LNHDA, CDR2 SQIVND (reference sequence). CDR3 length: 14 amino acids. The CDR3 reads CASSRGQGVNEQFF. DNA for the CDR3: TGTGCCAGTAGTAGGGGACAGGGGGTCAATGAGCAGTTCTTC.

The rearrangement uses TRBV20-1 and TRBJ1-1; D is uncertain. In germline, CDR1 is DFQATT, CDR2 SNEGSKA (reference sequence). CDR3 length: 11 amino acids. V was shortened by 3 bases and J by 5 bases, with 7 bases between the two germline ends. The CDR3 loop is CSASGQTEAFF. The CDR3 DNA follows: TGCAGTGCTAGTGGGCAGACTGAAGCTTTCTTT.

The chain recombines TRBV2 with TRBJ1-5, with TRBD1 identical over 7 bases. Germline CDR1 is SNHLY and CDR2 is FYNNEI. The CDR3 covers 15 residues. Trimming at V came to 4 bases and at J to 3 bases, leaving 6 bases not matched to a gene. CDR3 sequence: CASSVNRGNNQPQHF. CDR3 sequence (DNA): TGTGCCAGCAGTGTCAACAGGGGAAACAATCAGCCCCAGCATTTT.

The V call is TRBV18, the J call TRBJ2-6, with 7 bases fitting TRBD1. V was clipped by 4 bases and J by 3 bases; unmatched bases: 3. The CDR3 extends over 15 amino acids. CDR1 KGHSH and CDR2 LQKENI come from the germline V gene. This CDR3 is CASSQQGFGANVLTF. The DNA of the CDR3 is TGTGCCAGCTCACAACAGGGGTTTGGGGCCAACGTCCTGACTTTC.

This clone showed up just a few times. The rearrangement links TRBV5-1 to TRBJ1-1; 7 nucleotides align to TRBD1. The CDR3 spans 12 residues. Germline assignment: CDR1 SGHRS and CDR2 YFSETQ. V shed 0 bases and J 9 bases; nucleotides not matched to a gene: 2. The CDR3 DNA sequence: TGCGCCAGCAGCTTGGAGGGGGCTAAAGCTTTCTTT. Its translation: CASSLEGAKAFF.

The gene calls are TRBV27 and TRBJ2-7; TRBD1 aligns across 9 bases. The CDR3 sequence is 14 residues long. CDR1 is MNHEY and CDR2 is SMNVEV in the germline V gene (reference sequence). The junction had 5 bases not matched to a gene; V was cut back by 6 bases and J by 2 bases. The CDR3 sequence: CASRRDRAAYEQYF. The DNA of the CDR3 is TGTGCCAGCAGACGGGACAGGGCGGCCTACGAGCAGTACTTC.

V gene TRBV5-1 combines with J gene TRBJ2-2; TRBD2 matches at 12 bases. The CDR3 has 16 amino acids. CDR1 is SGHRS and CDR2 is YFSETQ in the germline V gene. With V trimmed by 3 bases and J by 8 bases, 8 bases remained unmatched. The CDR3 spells CASSSGLAGLYGELFF. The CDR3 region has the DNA TGCGCCAGCAGCTCAGGACTAGCGGGATTGTATGGGGAGCTGTTTTTT.

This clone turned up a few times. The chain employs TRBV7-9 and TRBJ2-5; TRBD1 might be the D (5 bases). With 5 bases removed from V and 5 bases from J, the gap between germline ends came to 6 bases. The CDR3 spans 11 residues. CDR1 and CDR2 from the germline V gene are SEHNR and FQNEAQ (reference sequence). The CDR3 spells CASSAGETQYF. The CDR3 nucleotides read TGTGCCAGCAGCGCAGGGGAGACCCAGTACTTC.

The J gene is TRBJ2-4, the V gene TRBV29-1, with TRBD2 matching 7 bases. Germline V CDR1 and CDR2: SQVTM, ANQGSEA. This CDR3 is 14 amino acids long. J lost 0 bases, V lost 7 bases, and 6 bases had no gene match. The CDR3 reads CSAAGDLAKNIQYF. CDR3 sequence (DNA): TGCAGCGCCGCGGGGGACCTAGCCAAAAACATTCAGTACTTC.

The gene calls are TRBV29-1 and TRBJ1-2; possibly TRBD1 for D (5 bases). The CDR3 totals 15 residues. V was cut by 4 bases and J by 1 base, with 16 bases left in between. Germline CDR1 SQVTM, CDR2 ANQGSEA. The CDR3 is CSVGQIGGFNYGYTF. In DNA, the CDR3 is TGCAGCGTTGGGCAAATCGGGGGGTTTAACTATGGCTACACCTTC.

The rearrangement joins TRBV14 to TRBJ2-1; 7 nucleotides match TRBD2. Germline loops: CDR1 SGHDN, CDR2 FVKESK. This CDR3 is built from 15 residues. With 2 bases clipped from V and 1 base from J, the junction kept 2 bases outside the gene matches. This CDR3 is CASSQLGGSYNEQFF. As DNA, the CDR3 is TGTGCCAGCAGCCAACTGGGGGGGTCCTACAATGAGCAGTTCTTC.

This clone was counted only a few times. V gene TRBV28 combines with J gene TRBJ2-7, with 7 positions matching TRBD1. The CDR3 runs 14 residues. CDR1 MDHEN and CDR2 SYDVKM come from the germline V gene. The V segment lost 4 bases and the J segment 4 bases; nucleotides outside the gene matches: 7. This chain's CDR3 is CASSYRGLGYEQYF. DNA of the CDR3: TGTGCCAGCAGTTACAGGGGCCTGGGGTACGAGCAGTACTTC.

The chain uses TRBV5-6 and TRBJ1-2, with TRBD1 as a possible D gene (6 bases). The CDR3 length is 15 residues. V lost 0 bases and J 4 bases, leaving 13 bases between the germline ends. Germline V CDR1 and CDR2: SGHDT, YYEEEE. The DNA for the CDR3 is TGTGCCAGCAGCTTGGGACAGGCCCCAACCTATGGCTACACCTTC. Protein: CASSLGQAPTYGYTF.

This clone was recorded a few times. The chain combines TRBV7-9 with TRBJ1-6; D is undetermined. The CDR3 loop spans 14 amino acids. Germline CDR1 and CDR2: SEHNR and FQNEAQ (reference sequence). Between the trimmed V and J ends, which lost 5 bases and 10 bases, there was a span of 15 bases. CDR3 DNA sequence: TGTGCCAGCAGCCTCCTGAGTACGGGATCACCCCTCCACTTT. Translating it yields CASSLLSTGSPLHF.

The CDR3 DNA follows: TGTGCCAGCAGTGAAGACTACTACGAGCAGTACTTC. Translation gives CASSEDYYEQYF. This sequence joins TRBV6-1 and TRBJ2-5; D remains unclear. The tail of the sequence fits TRBJ2-7 better, so the J call may be wrong. In germline, CDR1 is MNHNS, CDR2 SASEGT. The CDR3 consists of 12 residues.

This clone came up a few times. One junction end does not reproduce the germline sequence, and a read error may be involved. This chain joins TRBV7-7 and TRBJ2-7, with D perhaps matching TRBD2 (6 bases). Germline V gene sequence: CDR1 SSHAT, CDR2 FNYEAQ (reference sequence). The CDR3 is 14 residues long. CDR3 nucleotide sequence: TGTGCTAGCAGCTTAGCGGAAGGGAGTCGAGAGCAGTACTTC. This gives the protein CASSLAEGSREQYF.